This T cell receptor (beta chain) was observed in a study of blood T cell repertoires in COVID-19 (dated by TCRdb to 2018 to 2020). Turning to the overall study: The collaborator samples originated in the United States, Italy and Spain and spanned the acute and convalescent phases of COVID-19. Nearly every sample came with metadata listing a de-identified subject ID, COVID-19 status, age in years and sex. The repertoires were released in a freely available public database intended as a resource for research on the immune response to SARS-CoV-2. Subjects who had been exposed to COVID-19, were actively infected with it, or had recovered from it provided the deeply sampled blood TCRbeta repertoires that made up the dataset. HLA class I and class II types, where available, came from metadata supplied by the sample provider rather than from assay-based typing. The samples were drawn from the first 160 participants of the ongoing ImmuneRACE study and from under 1,500 subjects provided by 6 global collaborators. The material from the prospective study consisted of cDNA or gDNA derived from T cells, B-cell-depleted T cells, or PBMCs. The investigation overall reported the following: The quantity of clinical and demographic metadata differed by source and by participant and was supplied without curation.

On this clone itself: Its antigen is unknown. The sample holds no much larger clone one base away, and base qualities are not on file.

TCRbeta CDR3 regions were amplified from genomic DNA using the immunoSEQ Assay, a bias-controlled multiplex PCR. In the authors' own workflow: Nucleated cell counts per sample were estimated from amplification of reference gene primers within the assay. To quantify the absolute abundance of each unique TCRbeta CDR3 rearrangement, sequence reads were collapsed and filtered. For each sample, productive Simpson clonality was calculated as the square root of Simpson's diversity index over productive rearrangements. TCRdb took over this immuneACCESS table, retaining in-frame rearrangements with V and J assigned. Such tables are incomplete; in checked studies, under half of the missing clones stem from an unresolved V gene, and the remainder is unexplained. V and J calls and clone size are as listed in that table; D and trimming were resolved from the DNA. In this sample the table shows around 170,000 clones, less than 90% of which occur a single time. The ten largest make up 20% to 30% of the sample.

Each collaborating institution followed its own protocols to collect whole blood in K2EDTA tubes. For TCRbeta analysis, collaborators shipped samples as frozen whole blood, isolated PBMCs, or DNA extracted from either of those sample types. The CDR3 runs 13 residues from the cysteine to the phenylalanine. Only the CDR3 DNA stays, 39 bases, in frame from base 1. The germline V gene gives CDR1 as SGHTA and CDR2 as FQGNSA. For this chain, trimming is 6 bases at the V end and 4 bases at the J end, and the number of junction bases without a gene match is 1. The specimen was peripheral blood. The receptor chain draws on TRBV7-2 and TRBJ2-3; TRBD1 agrees with 10 junctional bases. The TCR was taken from a man between 60 and 75 years old with acute or convalescent COVID-19. The CDR3 has the sequence CASSDRGPDTQYF. The nucleotide sequence is TGTGCCAGCAGTGACAGGGGGCCAGATACGCAGTATTTT.